This passage covers 2 T cell receptor beta chains from one sample sequenced in a study of identical twins. TCRdb ran MiXCR on the 5' RACE reads and lists one entry per CDR3 protein. The sample includes about 570,000 distinct CDR3 sequences, approximately 9.6% of them seen just once. This same sample was also taken into another study, of yellow fever vaccine responses in identical twins.

The sequenced material came from PBMCs. The receptors originated from a woman between 18 and 29 years old in good health.

This clonotype was observed a few times. The chain carries TRBV6-1 and TRBJ2-2; D is perhaps TRBD2 (5 bases). Germline V gives CDR1 MNHNS, CDR2 SASEGT. The CDR3 runs 18 residues. V gave up 6 bases and J gave up 3 bases, with 23 bases separating them. CDR3 residues: CASSHTPPGSGYTGELFF. The CDR3 region has the DNA TGTGCCAGCAGCCATACGCCACCGGGAAGCGGATACACCGGGGAGCTGTTTTTT.

V and J are TRBV30 and TRBJ1-2; D gene uncertain. Trimming took off 4 bases at V and 6 bases at J, with 6 bases between the two ends. This CDR3 is 10 amino acids long. Germline assignment: CDR1 GTSNPN and CDR2 SVGIG (reference sequence). The CDR3 spells CAWIENGYTF. The CDR3 DNA sequence: TGTGCCTGGATTGAGAATGGCTACACCTTC.